The 13 T cell receptor beta chains presented below share a single source sample, sequenced in a study of vaccination effects on CD4 cells after COVID-19 (dated by TCRdb to 2022 to 2024). In the ViraFEST assay, PBMC were stimulated with viral peptide pools, and antigen-specific CD4+ T cell clonotypes were then identified by expansion using TCR sequencing. After about 9 days of culture, CD4+ T cells were isolated with the EasySep CD4+ T cell isolation kit. The absence of prior SARS-CoV-2 infection in healthy vaccine recipients was confirmed by negative nucleocapsid antibodies before and after vaccination. Libraries were constructed by the immunoSEQ multiplex PCR assay. Here the immuneACCESS table is served through TCRdb, limited to in-frame sequences with V and J called. Missing clones are a known gap in these copies; in checked studies unresolved V genes cover under half, and the rest lacks a known reason. The sample table shows roughly 33,000 clones, and 55% to 85% are seen once. Of the sample, 27% falls within the top ten clones.

No antigen has been assigned to these receptors. Sequenced material: CD4+ T cells from PBMCs cultured with HCoV-OC43 spike peptides, taken before COVID-19 vaccination. The cell subset or site label here, explained by the study, means: HCoV-OC43 spike overlapping peptide pool stimulation. All receptors derive from a human donor who received a COVID-19 vaccine.

The genes are TRBV7-9 and TRBJ2-1; TRBD2 is a possible D gene (6 bases). V was trimmed by 0 bases and J by 10 bases, leaving 16 bases between them. The CDR3 extends over 15 amino acids. The germline V gene encodes CDR1 SEHNR and CDR2 FQNEAQ (reference sequence). The CDR3 protein is CASSLAIRRGREQFF. The CDR3 coding sequence is TGTGCCAGCAGCTTAGCGATCAGGCGGGGTCGGGAGCAGTTCTTC. The full variable domain, its missing parts supplied by reference TRBV7-9 and TRBJ2-1, is DTGVSQNPRHKITKRGQNVTFRCDPISEHNRLYWYRQTLGQGPEFLTYFQNEAQLEKSRLLSDRFSAERPKGSFSTLEIQRTEQGDSAMYLCASSLAIRRGREQFFGPGTRLTVL.

This clone appeared once. The CDR3 region has the DNA TGTGCCAGCAGTCCCCTAGCGGGGGTCTACAATGAGCAGTTCTTC. Its translation: CASSPLAGVYNEQFF. The V gene is TRBV2, the J gene TRBJ2-1; TRBD2 matches at 10 bases. Germline V gene lookup returns CDR1 SNHLY and CDR2 FYNNEI. The CDR3 is 15 residues long. V was clipped by 5 bases and J by 3 bases; unmatched bases: 4.

The chain links TRBV6-4 to TRBJ2-3; 14 positions match TRBD2. This CDR3 has 15 amino acids. Looked up from germline, CDR1 is MRHNA and CDR2 is SNTAGT. J gave up 3 bases and V 6 bases, and 2 bases lay outside the gene matches. The CDR3 sequence: CASRRTSGGTDTQYF. The CDR3 nucleotides read TGTGCCAGCAGACGGACTAGCGGGGGGACAGATACGCAGTATTTT.

The CDR3 loop reads CASSVPNGLNEQFF. The CDR3 nucleotides are TGTGCCAGCAGTGTCCCTAACGGACTAAATGAGCAGTTCTTC. The chain couples TRBV25-1 to TRBJ2-1; weak D call: TRBD2 (6 bases). Trimming shortened V by 4 bases and J by 7 bases, and 14 bases separated the two germline ends. The CDR3 length is 14 residues. Germline loops: CDR1 MGHDK, CDR2 SYGVNS.

The chain joins TRBV5-1 to TRBJ2-3; D remains unclear. V was shortened by 0 bases and J by 1 base, with 9 bases between the two germline ends. Looked up from germline, CDR1 is SGHRS and CDR2 is YFSETQ. This CDR3 region has 15 residues. Here the CDR3 DNA reads TGCGCCAGCAGCTTGGTAACCCGACGCACAGATACGCAGTATTTT. This translates into CASSLVTRRTDTQYF.

This clone appeared once. The V and J genes are TRBV2 and TRBJ2-5, with a tentative D call TRBD1 (6 bases). The length of the CDR3 is 14 residues. Deletions cut 1 base from V and 4 bases from J, with 10 bases between. Germline CDR1 and CDR2: SNHLY and FYNNEI. In DNA, the CDR3 is TGTGCCAGCAGTGAAGTGGGGGCGGGAGAGACCCAGTACTTC. It codes for CASSEVGAGETQYF.

This clone was counted between two and nine times. The gene calls are TRBV14 and TRBJ1-1; no clear D gene. This CDR3 spans 12 amino acids. Germline CDR1 reads SGHDN; CDR2 reads FVKESK. V was clipped by 3 bases and J by 10 bases, with 12 bases between them. CDR3 in amino acids: CASSQPGRRAFF. The DNA of the CDR3 is TGTGCCAGCAGCCAGCCAGGCCGGAGAGCTTTCTTT.

V usage is TRBV25-1 and J usage is TRBJ2-7; a weak D match, TRBD1 (6 bases). V lost 9 bases, J lost 2 bases, and 14 bases lay in between. The CDR3 is 13 residues long. Germline assignment: CDR1 MGHDK and CDR2 SYGVNS. CDR3 residues: CARGVGGTYEQYF. CDR3 in DNA: TGTGCCAGGGGGGTTGGGGGCACCTACGAGCAGTACTTC.

Only a few counts were recorded for this clone. The chain couples TRBV4-1 to TRBJ2-7; D unclear. The germline V and J ends were trimmed by 3 bases and 6 bases, with 15 bases remaining between them. CDR1 and CDR2 from the germline V gene are MGHRA and YSYEKL. The CDR3 covers 14 residues. The CDR3 protein is CASSHGIPESEQYF. Written as DNA, the CDR3 is TGCGCCAGCAGCCATGGGATCCCGGAGTCCGAGCAGTACTTC.

This clone was found a few times. This chain uses TRBV4-1 with TRBJ1-2, with D maybe TRBD1 (6 bases). V gave up 0 bases and J gave up 7 bases, with 12 bases separating them. The CDR3 is 14 amino acids. CDR1 MGHRA and CDR2 YSYEKL come from the germline V gene. Here the CDR3 reads CASSQDRQGSGYTF. As DNA, the CDR3 is TGCGCCAGCAGCCAAGATCGGCAGGGGAGTGGCTACACCTTC.

The chain employs TRBV19 and TRBJ1-5, with D possibly matching TRBD1 (6 bases). CDR3 length: 16 amino acids. V gave up 6 bases and J gave up 2 bases, with 17 bases separating them. Germline assignment: CDR1 LNHDA and CDR2 SQIVND (reference sequence). The DNA for the CDR3 is TGTGCCAGTAGAGGGGGGGGTTCTCCTGGCAATCAGCCCCAGCATTTT. Translation: CASRGGGSPGNQPQHF.

This clone has only a few counts. The genes are TRBV28 and TRBJ1-2; TRBD1 is a possible D gene (6 bases). The CDR3 sequence is 13 residues long. V was cut by 5 bases and J by 0 bases, with 7 bases left in between. CDR1 is MDHEN and CDR2 is SYDVKM in the germline V gene. CDR3 DNA: TGTGCCAGCAGTGGGGACACTAACTATGGCTACACCTTC. Its protein is CASSGDTNYGYTF.

The chain uses TRBV2 and TRBJ2-1; maybe TRBD1 (6 bases). Trimming took off 8 bases at V and 3 bases at J, with 8 bases between the two ends. CDR1 SNHLY and CDR2 FYNNEI come from the germline V gene. The length of the CDR3 is 12 residues. The CDR3 bases are TGTGCCAGCCGACAGGACTACAATGAGCAGTTCTTC. Amino acids: CASRQDYNEQFF.